This T cell receptor (beta chain) was sequenced during a study of PD-1 blockade in classical Hodgkin lymphoma. As for the study in general: The nivolumab dose that patients received was 3 mg/kg, given intravenously every 2 weeks. Study-wide results and limits: Relapsed/refractory patients reportedly had the lowest baseline TCR diversity, below newly diagnosed patients, who were below healthy donors. Only CD4+ TCR diversity, not CD8+, had risen significantly by C4D1.

The time point was: cycle 4 day 1 (C4D1), after more than 5 weeks of nivolumab. Brentuximab vedotin exposure varied among the patients, all of whom had relapsed after autologous stem cell transplantation. V lost 3 bases and J lost 5, with 12 bases in between. This CDR3 contains 14 residues. Germline V gives CDR1 SGHTA, CDR2 FQGTGA. Comments on this clone: Its antigen is as yet unknown.

This table comes from immunoSEQ multiplex PCR, and its TCRdb copy is limited to in-frame clones, with some not included. This table holds some 58,000 clones, about 89% found once. This sequence was found in a human donor with classical Hodgkin lymphoma. The sample was peripheral blood mononuclear cells (PBMCs), taken before the fourth cycle of nivolumab. The rearrangement joins TRBV7-3 to TRBJ2-3; the D is unclear. CDR3 DNA: TGTGCCAGCAGCTTGGTAGGGTCGGGAGATACGCAGTATTTT. Encoded protein: CASSLVGSGDTQYF.